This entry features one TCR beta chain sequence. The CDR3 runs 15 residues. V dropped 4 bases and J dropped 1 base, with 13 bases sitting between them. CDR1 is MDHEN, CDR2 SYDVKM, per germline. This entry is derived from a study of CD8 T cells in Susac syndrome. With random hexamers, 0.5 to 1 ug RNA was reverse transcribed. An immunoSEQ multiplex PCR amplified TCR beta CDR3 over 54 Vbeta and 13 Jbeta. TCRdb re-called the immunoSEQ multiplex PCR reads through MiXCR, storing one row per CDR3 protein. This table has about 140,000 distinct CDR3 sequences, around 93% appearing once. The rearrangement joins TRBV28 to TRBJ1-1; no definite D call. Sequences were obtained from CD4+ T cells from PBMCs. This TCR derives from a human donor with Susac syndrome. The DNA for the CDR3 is TGTGCCAGCAGTTCGATGGGCAATCCGAACACTGAAGCTTTCTTT. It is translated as CASSSMGNPNTEAFF.